This TCR beta chain originates from a study of T cell repertoires in cytomegalovirus infection. Study-wide results and caveats: Summed frequency of public TCR beta families distinguished CMV carriers with the relevant HLA.

TCRdb itself ran the reads through MiXCR, one entry per CDR3 protein. In the table there are approximately 280,000 distinct CDR3 sequences, 20% to 25% of which are singletons. CDR1 is SGHTA and CDR2 is FQGNSA in the germline V gene. The CDR3 extends over 15 amino acids. Trimming left V 0 bases short and J 1 base short, with 10 bases between. This clonotype has only a few counts. The antigen is unknown. A single base separates this from a much larger clone, so it may be a read error. The final CDR3 position lacks the conserved phenylalanine or tryptophan, pointing to a likely read error. The chain carries TRBV7-2 and TRBJ2-7; D not certain. This TCR derives from a human donor in good health (CMV status not recorded). Some clones in this sample may be carry-over from other donors' samples. Sequences were derived from cultured PBMCs, sampled from culture after CMV antigen stimulation. CDR3 nucleotide sequence: TGTGCCAGCAGCTTAGCGGTTGCGTTATCCTACGAGCAGTACTTA. Residues: CASSLAVALSYEQYL.